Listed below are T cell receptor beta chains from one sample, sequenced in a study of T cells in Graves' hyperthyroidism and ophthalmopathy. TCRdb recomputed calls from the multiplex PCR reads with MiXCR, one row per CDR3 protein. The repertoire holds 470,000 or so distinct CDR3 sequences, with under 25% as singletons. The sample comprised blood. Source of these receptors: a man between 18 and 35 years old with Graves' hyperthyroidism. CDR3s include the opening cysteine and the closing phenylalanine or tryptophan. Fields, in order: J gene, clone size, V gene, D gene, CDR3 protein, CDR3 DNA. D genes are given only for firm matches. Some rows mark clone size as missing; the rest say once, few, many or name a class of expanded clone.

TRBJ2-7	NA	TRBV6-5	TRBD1	CASSYAGGAYEQYF	TGTGCCAGCAGTTACGCAGGGGGTGCTTACGAGCAGTACTTC
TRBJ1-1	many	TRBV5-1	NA	CASSLGQMNTEAFF	TGCGCCAGCAGCTTGGGACAGATGAACACTGAAGCTTTCTTT
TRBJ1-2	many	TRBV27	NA	CASSFAVNYGYTF	TGTGCCAGCAGTTTTGCAGTTAACTATGGCTACACCTTC
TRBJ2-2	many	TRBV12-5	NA	CASGLVAHSTGELFF	TGTGCTAGTGGTTTGGTCGCCCACTCCACCGGGGAGCTGTTTTTT
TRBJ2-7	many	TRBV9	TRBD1	CASSPSQEGGTSYEQYF	TGTGCCAGCAGCCCGTCTCAAGAAGGGGGCACTTCGTACGAGCAGTACTTC
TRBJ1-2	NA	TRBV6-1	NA	CASSERARFHRGYTF	TGTGCCAGCAGTGAAAGGGCTCGTTTTCATCGAGGCTACACCTTC
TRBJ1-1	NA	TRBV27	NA	CASSLTEVMNTEAFF	TGTGCCAGCAGTCTGACAGAGGTCATGAACACTGAAGCTTTCTTT
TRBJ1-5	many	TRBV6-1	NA	CASSEGDGSQGDMPQHF	TGTGCCAGCAGTGAAGGGGACGGATCCCAAGGTGACATGCCCCAGCATTTT
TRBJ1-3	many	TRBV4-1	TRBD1	CASSHDLTGASGNTIYF	TGCGCCAGCAGCCATGACTTGACAGGGGCCTCTGGAAACACCATATATTTT
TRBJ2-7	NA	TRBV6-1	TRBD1	CARGQGSYEQYF	TGTGCCAGGGGACAGGGGTCCTACGAGCAGTACTTC
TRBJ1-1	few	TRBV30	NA	CAWNWVGVNTEAFF	TGTGCCTGGAACTGGGTGGGGGTGAACACTGAAGCTTTCTTT
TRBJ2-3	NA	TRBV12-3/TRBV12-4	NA	CASSSSMADTQYF	TGTGCCAGCAGTTCCTCAATGGCAGATACGCAGTATTTT
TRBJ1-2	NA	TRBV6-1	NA	CASGADRGYTF	TGTGCCAGCGGGGCGGACCGGGGCTACACCTTC
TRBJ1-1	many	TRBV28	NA	CASSLWGGRNTEAFF	TGTGCCAGCAGTTTATGGGGGGGGCGGAACACTGAAGCTTTCTTT
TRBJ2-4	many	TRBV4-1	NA	CASSQARTNIQYF	TGCGCCAGCAGCCAAGCTAGAACCAACATTCAGTACTTC
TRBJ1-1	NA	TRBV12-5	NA	CASALGEGTEAFF	TGTGCTAGTGCCTTAGGGGAGGGGACTGAAGCTTTCTTT
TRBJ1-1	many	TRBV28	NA	CASTLQGPGTEAFF	TGTGCCAGCACGTTACAGGGCCCGGGGACTGAAGCTTTCTTT
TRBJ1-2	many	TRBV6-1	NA	CASSEPGTNYGYTF	TGTGCCAGCAGTGAACCTGGGACTAACTATGGCTACACCTTC
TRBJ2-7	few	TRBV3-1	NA	CASSQEGQQYF	TGTGCCAGCAGCCAAGAAGGCCAGCAGTACTTC
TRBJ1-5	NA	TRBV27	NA	CASRVSGTLSNQPQHF	TGTGCCAGCAGGGTGTCCGGGACACTTAGCAATCAGCCCCAGCATTTT
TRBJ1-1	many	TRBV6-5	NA	CASSYSLTNTEAFF	TGTGCCAGCAGTTACTCTCTGACAAACACTGAAGCTTTCTTT
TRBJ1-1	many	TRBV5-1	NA	CASSVGGRTEAFF	TGCGCCAGCAGCGTGGGGGGACGGACTGAAGCTTTCTTT
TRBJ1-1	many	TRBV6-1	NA	CASRRGDTEAFF	TGTGCCAGCAGAAGAGGGGACACTGAAGCTTTCTTT
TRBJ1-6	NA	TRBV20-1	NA	CSARDLVQGYASPLHF	TGCAGTGCTAGAGATCTTGTGCAGGGCTATGCTTCACCCCTCCACTTT
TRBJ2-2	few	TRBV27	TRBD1	CASSSPLQGFTGELFF	TGTGCCAGCAGTTCACCTCTACAGGGGTTCACCGGGGAGCTGTTTTTT
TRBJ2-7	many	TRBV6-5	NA	CASSYSVDGEYEQYF	TGTGCCAGCAGTTACTCGGTAGACGGGGAATACGAGCAGTACTTC
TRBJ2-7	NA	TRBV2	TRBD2	CASSEAEGTSPEQYF	TGTGCCAGCAGTGAAGCGGAGGGGACTAGCCCCGAGCAGTACTTC
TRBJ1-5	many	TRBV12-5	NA	CASGRDRNQPQHF	TGTGCTAGTGGTCGGGACCGCAATCAGCCCCAGCATTTT
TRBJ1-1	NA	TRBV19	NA	CATAYGTEAFF	TGTGCCACTGCTTATGGCACTGAAGCTTTCTTT
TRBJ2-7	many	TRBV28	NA	CASMDPNSYEQYF	TGTGCCAGCATGGACCCAAACTCCTACGAGCAGTACTTC
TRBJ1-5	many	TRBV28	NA	CASSPQQGDNQPQHF	TGTGCCAGCAGTCCACAACAGGGAGACAATCAGCCCCAGCATTTT
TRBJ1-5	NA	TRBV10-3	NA	CAISDRINQPQHF	TGTGCCATCAGTGACCGGATCAATCAGCCCCAGCATTTT
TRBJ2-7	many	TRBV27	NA	CASSLGGTSYEQYF	TGTGCCAGCAGTTTAGGAGGGACTTCCTACGAGCAGTACTTC
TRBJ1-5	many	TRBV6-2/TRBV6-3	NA	CASTAPWSPEPQHF	TGTGCCAGCACCGCCCCCTGGAGCCCCGAGCCCCAGCATTTT
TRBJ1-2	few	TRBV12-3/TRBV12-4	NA	CASSPVGRSYGYTF	TGTGCCAGCAGCCCGGTTGGGCGATCCTATGGCTACACCTTC
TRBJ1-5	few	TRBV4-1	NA	CASSQALGGSNQPQHF	TGCGCCAGCAGCCAGGCCCTCGGGGGGAGCAATCAGCCCCAGCATTTT
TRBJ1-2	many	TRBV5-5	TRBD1	CASSDPGTGGNYGYTF	TGTGCCAGCAGCGACCCCGGGACAGGGGGTAACTATGGCTACACCTTC
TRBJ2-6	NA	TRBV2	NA	CASSAGRGPISGVNVLTF	TGTGCCAGCAGTGCGGGCAGGGGCCCCATCTCTGGGGTCAACGTCCTGACTTTC
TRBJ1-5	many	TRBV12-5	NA	CASGLESTRNQPQHF	TGTGCTAGTGGTTTGGAAAGTACACGGAATCAGCCCCAGCATTTT
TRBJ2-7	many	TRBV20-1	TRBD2	CSARDGGGVFHEQYF	TGCAGTGCTAGAGATGGCGGGGGTGTATTCCACGAGCAGTACTTC
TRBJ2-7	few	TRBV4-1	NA	CASSQRTGGDEQYF	TGCGCCAGCAGCCAACGGACGGGCGGTGACGAGCAGTACTTC
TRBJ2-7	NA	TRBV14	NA	CASSHFRDISYEQYF	TGTGCCAGCAGCCACTTCCGGGACATTTCCTACGAGCAGTACTTC
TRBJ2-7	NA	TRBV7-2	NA	CASRTRRDSYEQYF	TGTGCCAGCCGAACCCGGCGGGACTCCTACGAGCAGTACTTC
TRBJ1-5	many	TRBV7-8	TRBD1	CASSLWTGSTNQPQHF	TGTGCCAGCAGCTTATGGACAGGGAGTACCAATCAGCCCCAGCATTTT
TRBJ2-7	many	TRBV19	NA	CASSPRAISYEQYF	TGTGCCAGTAGTCCAAGGGCCATATCCTACGAGCAGTACTTC
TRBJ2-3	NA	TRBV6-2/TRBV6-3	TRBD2	CASSPQWAGDDTQYF	TGTGCCAGCAGTCCCCAATGGGCGGGGGACGATACGCAGTATTTT
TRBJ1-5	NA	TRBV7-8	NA	CASSRDGGRQPQHF	TGTGCCAGTTCCCGGGACGGGGGAAGACAGCCCCAGCATTTT
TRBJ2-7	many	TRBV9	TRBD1	CASSAGQGPVYEQYF	TGTGCCAGCAGCGCAGGACAGGGTCCGGTCTACGAGCAGTACTTC
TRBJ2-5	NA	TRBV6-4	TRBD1	CASRTLTGLETQYF	TGTGCCAGCAGAACCCTGACAGGGTTGGAGACCCAGTACTTC
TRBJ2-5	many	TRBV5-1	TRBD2	CASSSGLADGETQYF	TGCGCCAGCAGCTCGGGACTAGCAGACGGCGAGACCCAGTACTTC
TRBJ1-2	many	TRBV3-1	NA	CASSQGYGGYTF	TGTGCCAGCAGCCAAGGGTATGGTGGCTACACCTTC
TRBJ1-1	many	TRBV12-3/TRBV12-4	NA	CASSLVRSAPEAFF	TGTGCCAGCAGTTTAGTTAGGTCCGCCCCTGAAGCTTTCTTT
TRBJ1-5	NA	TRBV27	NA	CASSLWGPNQPQHF	TGTGCCAGCAGTTTATGGGGCCCGAATCAGCCCCAGCATTTT
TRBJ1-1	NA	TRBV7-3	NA	CASSLGPQTGGTEAFF	TGTGCCAGCAGCTTAGGCCCCCAGACAGGAGGGACTGAAGCTTTCTTT
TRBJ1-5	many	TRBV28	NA	CASTTRQVSNQPQHF	TGTGCCAGCACCACCCGACAGGTCAGCAATCAGCCCCAGCATTTT
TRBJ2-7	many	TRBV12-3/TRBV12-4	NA	CASGTQGYEQYF	TGTGCCAGCGGGACGCAGGGTTACGAGCAGTACTTC
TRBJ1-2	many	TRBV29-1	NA	CSAISPTGDGYTF	TGCAGCGCAATTTCTCCTACGGGGGATGGCTACACCTTC
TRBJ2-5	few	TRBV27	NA	CASSWGRGQETQYF	TGTGCCAGCAGTTGGGGTCGGGGGCAAGAGACCCAGTACTTC
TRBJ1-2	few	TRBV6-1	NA	CASSEALQQAWGYGYTF	TGTGCCAGCAGTGAAGCGCTTCAACAGGCCTGGGGGTATGGCTACACCTTC
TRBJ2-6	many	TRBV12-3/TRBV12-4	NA	CASSPTRGSGANVLTF	TGTGCCAGCAGTCCCACGAGAGGCTCTGGGGCCAACGTCCTGACTTTC